This T cell receptor (beta chain) was obtained from a study of blood T cell repertoires in COVID-19 (dated by TCRdb to about 2020). In the study overall: Samples covering the acute and convalescent phases of COVID-19 were provided by collaborators in the United States, Italy and Spain. The dataset comprised deeply sampled blood TCRbeta repertoires from subjects exposed to, actively infected with, or recovered from COVID-19. The repertoires were released in a freely available public database meant as a resource for research on the immune response to SARS-CoV-2. Where HLA class I and class II types were available, the types were taken from metadata supplied by the sample provider, not from assay-based typing. The sample metadata nearly always contained a de-identified subject ID, COVID-19 status, age in years and sex. The prospective study material was composed of cDNA or gDNA derived from T cells, B-cell-depleted T cells, or PBMCs. The samples were drawn from the first 160 participants of the ongoing ImmuneRACE study and from roughly 1,300 subjects provided by 6 global collaborators.

The junction shows trimming of 8 bases on V and 7 bases on J, plus 15 bases between the germline ends. The germline V gene specifies MNHEY as CDR1 and SVGAGI as CDR2. The CDR3 contains 14 residues, cysteine and phenylalanine counted. Of all the DNA, just the CDR3 is kept, 42 bases in frame from base 1. TCRbeta CDR3 regions were amplified from genomic DNA by means of the immunoSEQ Assay, a bias-controlled multiplex PCR. Regarding the original processing steps: The number of nucleated cells in each sample was estimated by amplification of reference gene primers within the assay. To quantify the absolute abundance of each unique TCRbeta CDR3 rearrangement, sequence reads were collapsed and filtered. Productive Simpson clonality was computed per sample as the square root of Simpson's diversity index over productive rearrangements. In TCRdb, the immuneACCESS table is reduced to in-frame sequences with V and J assigned. These tables do not hold every clone; where another copy was compared, an unresolved V gene accounts for under half, and the others remain unexplained. Clone size and V and J calls were adopted from that table, with D and trimming inferred from the DNA. Recorded for this sample are roughly 230,000 clones; over 75% of them occurred a single time. The ten largest clones add up to 5.1% of the sample.

One collaborating source in Seattle enrolled patients while the patients were actively infected and followed the patients over time throughout the course of disease. The collaborating institutions used their own protocols to collect whole blood in K2EDTA tubes. For TCRbeta analysis, collaborator samples were shipped as frozen whole blood, as isolated PBMCs, or as DNA extracted from either sample type. Of note for this clone: Its cognate antigen has yet to be identified. Base qualities are missing; no much larger clone stands one base away.

The full study reports these points: How much clinical and demographic metadata was included differed by source and by participant, and the metadata was provided uncurated.

In this chain, TRBV6-5 is recombined with TRBJ1-6, with no confident D gene call. The sequence was collected from a man between 45 and 60 years old with COVID-19, enrolled during active disease. Material: peripheral blood. The CDR3: CASGNSGWNSPLHF. The sequence in DNA is TGTGCCAGCGGAAACAGTGGTTGGAATTCACCCCTCCACTTT.